This TCR beta chain was obtained from a study of blood T cell repertoires in COVID-19. Study overall: Whether acute or convalescent, the COVID-19 samples came from the United States, Italy and Spain. PBMCs, B-cell-depleted T cells, or T cells were the source of the cDNA or gDNA that made up the material.

Per the original methods: It was from reference gene primer amplification that nucleated cell counts were estimated. The data were produced by immunoSEQ multiplex PCR, yet TCRdb's version contains in-frame clones alone and is incomplete. For V, J and clone size, that table is used; D and trimming come from the DNA. The table has about 210,000 clones, about four fifths seen once; the top ten hold roughly 12%. V dropped 3 bases and J dropped 2 bases, with 10 bases sitting between them. CDR1 and CDR2 from the germline V gene are KGHSH and LQKENI. The length of the CDR3 is 15 residues. Material for sequencing was peripheral blood. This clonotype originated in a woman between 35 and 50 years old with acute or convalescent COVID-19. The chain recombines TRBV18 with TRBJ1-4; D gene ambiguous. The CDR3 DNA sequence: TGTGCCAGCTCACCCCAGGTCCCGACTAATGAAAAACTGTTTTTT. Its protein product is CASSPQVPTNEKLFF.